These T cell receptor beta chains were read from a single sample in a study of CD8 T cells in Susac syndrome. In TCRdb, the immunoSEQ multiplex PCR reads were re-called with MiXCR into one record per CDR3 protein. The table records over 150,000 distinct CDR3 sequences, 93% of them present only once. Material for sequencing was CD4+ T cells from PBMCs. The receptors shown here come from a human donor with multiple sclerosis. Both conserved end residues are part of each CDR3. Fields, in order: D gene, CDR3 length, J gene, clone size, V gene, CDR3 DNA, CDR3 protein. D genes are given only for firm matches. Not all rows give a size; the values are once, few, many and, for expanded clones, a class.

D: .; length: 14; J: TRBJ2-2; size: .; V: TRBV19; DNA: TGTGCCAGTATCGCCCGCACGTACACCGGGGAGCTGTTTTTT; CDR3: CASIARTYTGELFF
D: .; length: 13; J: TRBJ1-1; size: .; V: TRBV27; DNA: TGTGCCAGCAGTAGCAGGCGCGGCACTGAAGCTTTCTTT; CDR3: CASSSRRGTEAFF
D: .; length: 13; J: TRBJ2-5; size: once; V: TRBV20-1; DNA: TGCAGTGTTTACGGGACTCCTGAAGAGACCCAGTACTTC; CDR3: CSVYGTPEETQYF
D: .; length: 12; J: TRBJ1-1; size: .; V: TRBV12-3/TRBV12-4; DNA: TGTGCCAGCAGTTTTAGGGAGACTGAAGCTTTCTTT; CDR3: CASSFRETEAFF
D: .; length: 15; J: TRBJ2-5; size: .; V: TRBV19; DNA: TGTGCCAGTAGTCTAACCGGGGGGCGCCAGGAGACCCAGTACTTC; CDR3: CASSLTGGRQETQYF
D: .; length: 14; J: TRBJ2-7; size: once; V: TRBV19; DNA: TGTGCCAGTAGCACGGACACGAGCTCCTACGAGCAGTACTTC; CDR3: CASSTDTSSYEQYF
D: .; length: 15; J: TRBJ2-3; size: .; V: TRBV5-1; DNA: TGCGCCAGCAGCTTAGTTGGACTCAGCACAGATACGCAGTATTTT; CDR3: CASSLVGLSTDTQYF
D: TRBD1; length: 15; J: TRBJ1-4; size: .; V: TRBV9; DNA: TGTGCCAGCAGCGTAGGACCGGGACAGGGGGAGAAACTGTTTTTT; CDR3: CASSVGPGQGEKLFF
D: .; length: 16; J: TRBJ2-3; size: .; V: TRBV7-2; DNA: TGTGCCAGCAGCTTATCCCCCGTAGCTAGCACAGATACGCAGTATTTT; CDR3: CASSLSPVASTDTQYF
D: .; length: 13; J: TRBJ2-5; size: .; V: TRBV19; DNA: TGTGCCAGTAGTATAAGTAGCGGAGAGACCCAGTACTTC; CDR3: CASSISSGETQYF
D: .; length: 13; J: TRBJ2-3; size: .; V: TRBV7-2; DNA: TGTGCCAGCAGCACTCCTGGCACAGATACGCAGTATTTT; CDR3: CASSTPGTDTQYF
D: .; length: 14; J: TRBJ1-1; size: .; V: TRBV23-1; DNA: TGCGCCAGGGAGGGTCCCGGAAGGTGGACTGAAGCTTTCTTT; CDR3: CAREGPGRWTEAFF
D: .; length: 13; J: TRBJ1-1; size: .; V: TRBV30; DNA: TGTGCCTGGAGTGAACAGGAATTGACCAAAGCTTTCTTT; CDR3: CAWSEQELTKAFF
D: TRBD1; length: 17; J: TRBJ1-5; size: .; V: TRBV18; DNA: TGTGCCAGCTCCCTAGACAGGGGGTCCTTGAGCAATCAGCCCCAGCATTTT; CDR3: CASSLDRGSLSNQPQHF
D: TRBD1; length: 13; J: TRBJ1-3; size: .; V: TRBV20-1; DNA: TGCAGTGCTATGACAGGGGGCGCGAACACCATATATTTT; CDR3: CSAMTGGANTIYF
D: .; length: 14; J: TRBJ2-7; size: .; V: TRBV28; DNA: TGTGCCAGCAGAACAGGACGTTACTCCTACGAGCAGTACTTC; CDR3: CASRTGRYSYEQYF
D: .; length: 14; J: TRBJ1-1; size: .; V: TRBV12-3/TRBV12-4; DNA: TGTGCCAGCAGTCCCCGCCAGGGGAGAACTGAAGCTTTCTTT; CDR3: CASSPRQGRTEAFF
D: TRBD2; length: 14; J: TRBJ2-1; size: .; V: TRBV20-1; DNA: TGCAGTGCTGCCGGACTAGCGGGGGGACATGAGCAGTTCTTC; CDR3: CSAAGLAGGHEQFF
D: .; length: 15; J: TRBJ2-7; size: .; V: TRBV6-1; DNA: TGTGCCAGCAGTGCGATCCGGGACGGCGACTACGAGCAGTACTTC; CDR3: CASSAIRDGDYEQYF